One and the same sample provided the 9 T cell receptor beta chains below, sequenced in a study of blood T cell repertoires in COVID-19 (dated by TCRdb to 2019 to 2021). Library construction relied on the immunoSEQ multiplex PCR assay. Here the immuneACCESS table is served through TCRdb, limited to in-frame sequences with V and J called. Missing clones are a known gap in these copies; in checked studies unresolved V genes cover under half, and the rest lacks a known reason. The sample records about 120,000 clones, 60% to 85% of which are singletons. Of the sample, roughly 6.2% falls within the top ten clones. Sequencing was done on a sample of peripheral blood. The source of these receptors is a man between 65 and 85 years old with acute or convalescent COVID-19.

V gene TRBV27 combines with J gene TRBJ1-2; no clear D gene. CDR3 length: 15 amino acids. Germline V gives CDR1 MNHEY, CDR2 SMNVEV (reference sequence). With 6 bases removed from V and 2 bases from J, the gap between germline ends came to 16 bases. In nucleotides, the CDR3 is TGTGCCAGCAGGCTGAACAGTCTCCAAAACTATGGCTACACCTTC. Protein product: CASRLNSLQNYGYTF.

CDR3 loop: CASSFSWGLNLGELFF. The CDR3 DNA reads TGTGCCAGCAGCTTCTCATGGGGACTAAACCTCGGGGAGCTGTTTTTT. The J gene is TRBJ2-2, the V gene TRBV11-2; TRBD2 agrees at 7 bases. Trimming cost V 3 bases and J 7 bases; bases outside gene matches: 11. The CDR3 has 16 amino acids. CDR1 SGHAT and CDR2 FQNNGV come from the germline V gene.

The genes are TRBV12-3 or TRBV12-4 and TRBJ1-2; the D gene is possibly TRBD1 (6 bases). V gave up 5 bases and J gave up 12 bases, with 19 bases separating them. This CDR3 is 13 amino acids long. DNA for the CDR3: TGTGCCAGCAGTAAGGGGGTTAGAAATTTCGACACCTTC. Its translation is CASSKGVRNFDTF.

This clone was seen only once. The chain carries TRBV3-1 (or the pseudogene TRBV3-2) and TRBJ1-4; D call uncertain. Looked up from germline, CDR1 is LGHDT and CDR2 is YNNKEL (reference sequence). The CDR3 runs 16 residues. V was trimmed by 4 bases and J by 2 bases, leaving 14 bases between them. The CDR3 coding sequence is TGTGCCAGCAGCCTTACCATCGGTTTGACTAATGAAAAACTGTTTTTT. This codes for CASSLTIGLTNEKLFF.

The gene calls are TRBV3-1 (or the pseudogene TRBV3-2) and TRBJ2-3, with TRBD2 matching 10 bases. The V segment lost 0 bases and the J segment 3 bases; nucleotides outside the gene matches: 6. Per germline, CDR1 LGHDT and CDR2 YNNKEL (reference sequence). The CDR3 has 17 residues. The CDR3 here is CASSQDPSGSRTDTQYF. The CDR3 region has the DNA TGTGCCAGCAGCCAAGATCCTAGCGGGAGTCGTACAGATACGCAGTATTTT.

The gene calls are TRBV5-8 and TRBJ2-5, with D perhaps matching TRBD1 (6 bases). CDR3 length: 16 amino acids. Germline lookup yields CDR1 SGHTS and CDR2 YDEGEE. V was cut by 4 bases and J by 4 bases, with 20 bases left in between. CDR3 protein: CASSTDRDNGVETQYF. The CDR3 DNA reads TGTGCCAGCAGCACAGACCGGGACAACGGGGTAGAGACCCAGTACTTC. The full variable domain, rest sourced from reference TRBV5-8 and TRBJ2-5, is EAGVTQSPTHLIKTRGQQATLRCSPISGHTSVYWYQQALGLGLQFLLWYDEGEERNRGNFPPRFSGRQFPNYSSELNVNALELEDSALYLCASSTDRDNGVETQYFGPGTRLLVL.

The V and J genes are TRBV7-9 and TRBJ2-2; no clear D. The V and J ends lost 1 base and 8 bases respectively, with 5 bases between them. Germline V gives CDR1 SEHNR, CDR2 FQNEAQ (reference sequence). The CDR3 length is 12 residues. The chain's CDR3 is CASSLDRGELFF. The CDR3 region has the DNA TGTGCCAGCAGCTTAGACCGGGGGGAGCTGTTTTTT.

V is TRBV6-5 and J is TRBJ1-4, with TRBD1 identical over 8 bases. The CDR3 extends over 13 amino acids. V shed 4 bases, J shed 7 bases, and the junction held 2 bases outside the gene matches. Germline V gene data show CDR1 as MNHEY and CDR2 as SVGAGI. CDR3: CASSSGTGEKLFF. DNA of the CDR3: TGTGCCAGCAGTTCCGGGACAGGTGAAAAACTGTTTTTT.

The chain joins TRBV7-6 to TRBJ2-3; D gene unclear. CDR1 and CDR2 (germline): SGHVS, FNYEAQ. V gave up 1 base and J gave up 2 bases, with 7 bases separating them. The CDR3 totals 14 residues. The DNA of the CDR3 is TGTGCCAGCAGCTTAGTTCCACTCACAGATACGCAGTATTTT. Encoded protein: CASSLVPLTDTQYF.